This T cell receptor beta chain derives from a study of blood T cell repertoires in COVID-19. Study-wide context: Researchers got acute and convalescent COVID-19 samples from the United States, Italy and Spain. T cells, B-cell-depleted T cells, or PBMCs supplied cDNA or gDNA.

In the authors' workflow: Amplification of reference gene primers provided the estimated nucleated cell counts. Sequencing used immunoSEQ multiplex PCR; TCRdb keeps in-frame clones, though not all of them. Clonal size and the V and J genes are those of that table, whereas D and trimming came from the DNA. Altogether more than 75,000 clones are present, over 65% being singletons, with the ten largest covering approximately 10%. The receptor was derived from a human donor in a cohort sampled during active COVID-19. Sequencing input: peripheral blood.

CDR3 sequence: CASSLRPGRVDGYTF. CDR3 nucleotide sequence: TGTGCCAGCAGTTTACGCCCGGGGAGGGTGGATGGCTACACCTTC. The chain is built from TRBV27 and TRBJ1-2; D not resolved. Germline V lookup: CDR1 MNHEY, CDR2 SMNVEV (reference sequence). Between the trimmed V and J ends, which lost 2 bases and 6 bases, there was a span of 16 bases. This CDR3 spans 15 amino acids.